These 21 T cell receptor beta chains came from one sample sequenced in a study of blood T cell repertoires in COVID-19. Using immunoSEQ multiplex PCR, the repertoire was profiled, and TCRdb retains in-frame clones only, with some absent. The sample holds roughly 92,000 clones; roughly 86% are singletons and the top ten take approximately 10%. Sequencing was carried out using peripheral blood. The receptors here all came from a man aged 45-65 years with acute or convalescent COVID-19.

Only one count was recorded for this clone. The chain has TRBV11-2 and TRBJ1-4; the match to TRBD1 covers 7 bases. V dropped 2 bases and J dropped 7; count of bases not matched to a gene: 7. Germline V gives CDR1 SGHAT, CDR2 FQNNGV. The CDR3 sequence is 15 residues long. CDR3 loop: CASSLQPGGREKLFF. CDR3 nucleotides: TGTGCCAGCAGCTTACAGCCAGGGGGGCGTGAAAAACTGTTTTTT.

The chain recombines TRBV5-5 with TRBJ2-5; weak D call: TRBD2 (6 bases). CDR1 is SGHKS, CDR2 YYEKEE, per germline (reference sequence). This CDR3 has 15 residues. Deletions cut 6 bases from V and 1 base from J, with 16 bases between. The CDR3 bases are TGTGCCAGCACCAAACGTCCGGGGGTCCAAGAGACCCAGTACTTC. This sequence encodes CASTKRPGVQETQYF.

The chain recombines TRBV11-2 with TRBJ2-1; 8 bases align to TRBD1. This CDR3 comprises 16 residues. Germline CDR1 SGHAT, CDR2 FQNNGV. V was pared by 5 bases and J by 8 bases, with 14 bases of the junction left unmatched. The CDR3 sequence is CASSPTDRGEWDEQFF. The CDR3 nucleotides read TGTGCCAGCAGCCCGACCGACAGGGGCGAATGGGATGAGCAGTTCTTC.

The chain couples TRBV6-5 to TRBJ2-7; TRBD1 matches 8 bases. The germline V gene has CDR1 MNHEY and CDR2 SVGAGI. V was clipped by 6 bases and J by 1 base; unmatched bases: 5. The CDR3 contains 14 residues. The CDR3 is CASRTGTGSYEQYF. The CDR3 region has the DNA TGTGCCAGCAGGACCGGGACAGGTTCCTACGAGCAGTACTTC.

The chain recombines TRBV5-1 with TRBJ1-2; TRBD1 matches at 9 bases. V shed 4 bases and J 4 bases; nucleotides not matched to a gene: 8. This CDR3 region has 15 residues. Germline lookup yields CDR1 SGHRS and CDR2 YFSETQ. CDR3 protein: CASSQDSGQGYGYTF. DNA for the CDR3: TGCGCCAGCAGCCAAGACTCGGGACAGGGCTATGGCTACACCTTC.

The V call is TRBV11-2, the J call TRBJ2-7, with 9 bases matching TRBD2. Germline CDR1 reads SGHAT; CDR2 reads FQNNGV. V lost 0 bases and J lost 3; bases outside the gene matches: 6. The CDR3 consists of 16 residues. CDR3: CASSLENRRGGYEQYF. CDR3 sequence (DNA): TGTGCCAGCAGCTTAGAAAACCGGCGGGGGGGCTACGAGCAGTACTTC. Full variable domain (rest looked up from reference TRBV11-2 and TRBJ2-7): EAGVAQSPRYKIIEKRQSVAFWCNPISGHATLYWYQQILGQGPKLLIQFQNNGVVDDSQLPKDRFSAERLKGVDSTLKIQPAKLEDSAVYLCASSLENRRGGYEQYFGPGTRLTVT.

V and J are TRBV5-1 and TRBJ1-2; D is uncertain. The CDR3 covers 13 residues. Trimming stripped 7 bases from V and 4 bases from J, with 14 bases between. Germline loops: CDR1 SGHRS, CDR2 YFSETQ. CDR3 bases: TGCGCCAGCCAGGACGGTGGAGGCTATGGCTACACCTTC. Its translation: CASQDGGGYGYTF. The full variable domain, rest sourced from reference TRBV5-1 and TRBJ1-2, is KAGVTQTPRYLIKTRGQQVTLSCSPISGHRSVSWYQQTPGQGLQFLFEYFSETQRNKGNFPGRFSGRQFSNSRSEMNVSTLELGDSALYLCASQDGGGYGYTFGSGTRLTVV.

This clone was seen just once. The chain links TRBV30 to TRBJ1-2; D possibly corresponds to TRBD1 (6 bases). The V end lost 5 bases, the J end lost 0 bases, and 16 bases lay between the germline ends. The V gene's germline CDR1 is GTSNPN and CDR2 SVGIG (reference sequence). CDR3 size: 15 residues. The CDR3 loop is CAWVRDRTTNYGYTF. The CDR3 DNA reads TGTGCCTGGGTACGTGACAGGACCACTAACTATGGCTACACCTTC.

This rearrangement joins TRBV24-1 to TRBJ2-1; 8 bases are shared with TRBD2. CDR3 size: 16 residues. Trimming cost V 0 bases and J 4 bases; bases outside gene matches: 4. Germline loops: CDR1 KGHDR, CDR2 SFDVKD. CDR3 DNA: TGTGCCACCAGTGATTTGCCTAGCGGGCCTTACAATGAGCAGTTCTTC. It encodes CATSDLPSGPYNEQFF.

The chain carries TRBV5-6 and TRBJ1-2, with a tentative D call TRBD1 (5 bases). With 4 bases removed from V and 3 bases from J, the gap between germline ends came to 13 bases. From germline, CDR1 is SGHDT and CDR2 YYEEEE. This CDR3 has 14 residues. The CDR3 DNA sequence: TGTGCCAGCAGCCGGGAGGGCAGGGACTATGGCTACACCTTC. Encoded protein: CASSREGRDYGYTF.

The rearrangement links TRBV6-5 to TRBJ2-1; 7 bases line up with TRBD2. CDR3 length: 14 amino acids. CDR1 and CDR2 from the germline V gene are MNHEY and SVGAGI. With 5 bases clipped from V and 8 bases from J, the junction kept 9 bases outside the gene matches. The CDR3 nucleotides are TGTGCCAGCAGTAGATTTGGGACTAACTATGAGCAGTTCTTC. Translated, it gives CASSRFGTNYEQFF.

J is TRBJ2-1 and V is TRBV5-4; D unresolved. This CDR3 has 12 amino acids. Trimming pared 1 base from V and 8 bases from J, leaving 7 bases between. The germline CDR1 and CDR2 sequences are SGHNT and YYREEE (reference sequence). The CDR3 spells CASSLTIDEQFF. The CDR3 bases are TGTGCCAGCAGCTTGACAATTGATGAGCAGTTCTTC.

V is TRBV5-1 and J is TRBJ1-2, with D maybe TRBD1 (6 bases). This CDR3 spans 14 amino acids. Between the trimmed V and J ends, which lost 1 base and 3 bases, there was a span of 10 bases. Germline-derived CDR1 and CDR2 are SGHRS and YFSETQ. The CDR3 protein is CASSLTGWDYGYTF. CDR3 coding DNA: TGCGCCAGCAGCTTGACAGGGTGGGACTATGGCTACACCTTC.

The chain has TRBV6-5 and TRBJ1-2; perhaps TRBD1 as D (6 bases). This CDR3 is 13 amino acids long. V was clipped by 6 bases and J by 0 bases, with 8 bases between them. CDR1 and CDR2 from the germline V gene are MNHEY and SVGAGI. The CDR3 here is CASRQGANYGYTF. The CDR3 DNA follows: TGTGCCAGCAGACAGGGCGCTAACTATGGCTACACCTTC.

This clone was detected only once. The chain joins TRBV19 to TRBJ2-7; maybe TRBD2 (6 bases). The CDR3 has 14 residues. Germline V lookup: CDR1 LNHDA, CDR2 SQIVND (reference sequence). The V end lost 8 bases, the J end lost 5 bases, and 19 bases lay between the germline ends. The CDR3 is CASGPSGEEDEQYF. In nucleotides, the CDR3 is TGTGCCAGTGGACCTTCGGGAGAGGAGGACGAGCAGTACTTC.

The chain employs TRBV5-1 and TRBJ2-5, with a weak D call TRBD2 (5 bases). The CDR3 consists of 15 residues. Trimming left V 4 bases short and J 5 bases short, with 18 bases between. Germline CDR1 SGHRS, CDR2 YFSETQ. CDR3 sequence: CASSPGNLNGETQYF. The CDR3 bases are TGCGCCAGCAGCCCCGGGAATCTTAACGGGGAGACCCAGTACTTC.

This clone came up once. This chain links TRBV5-4 with TRBJ1-1, with D unclear. The V gene lost 0 bases and the J gene lost 0 bases, with 9 bases spanning the gap. Germline V gene lookup returns CDR1 SGHNT and CDR2 YYREEE (reference sequence). This CDR3 has 15 residues. This CDR3 is CASSLELTLNTEAFF. The DNA of the CDR3 is TGTGCCAGCAGCTTGGAACTCACCTTGAACACTGAAGCTTTCTTT.

This clone appeared a single time. V and J are TRBV7-3 and TRBJ2-3; 7 bases map to TRBD1. Germline values: CDR1 SGHTA, CDR2 FQGTGA. This CDR3 spans 16 amino acids. Unmatched junction bases numbered 13, after V lost 4 bases and J lost 6 bases. The CDR3: CASSYGSQGPTDTQYF. The DNA of the CDR3 is TGTGCCAGCAGCTATGGGTCACAGGGGCCCACCGATACGCAGTATTTT. Filled out from reference TRBV7-3 and TRBJ2-3, the complete variable domain reads GAGVSQTPSNKVTEKGKYVELRCDPISGHTALYWYRQSLGQGPEFLIYFQGTGAADDSGLPNDRFFAVRPEGSVSTLKIQRTERGDSAVYLCASSYGSQGPTDTQYFGPGTRLTVL.

The V call is TRBV7-8, the J call TRBJ1-3, with a weak D call TRBD1 (6 bases). This CDR3 contains 15 residues. Germline loops: CDR1 SGHVS, CDR2 FQNEAQ. Trimming cost V 5 bases and J 4 bases, with 15 bases left between them. As DNA, the CDR3 is TGTGCCAGCAGCCCGGGGGGGCTTGGGGGAAACACCATATATTTT. Translation: CASSPGGLGGNTIYF. The full variable domain, completed using reference TRBV7-8 and TRBJ1-3, is GAGVSQSPRYKVAKRGQDVALRCDPISGHVSLFWYQQALGQGPEFLTYFQNEAQLDKSGLPSDRFFAERPEGSVSTLKIQRTQQEDSAVYLCASSPGGLGGNTIYFGEGSWLTVV.

The chain is built from TRBV28 and TRBJ1-5; D possibly corresponds to TRBD1 (5 bases). This CDR3 has 13 amino acids. V lost 3 bases and J 8 bases, leaving 11 bases between the germline ends. Germline assignment: CDR1 MDHEN and CDR2 SYDVKM. The CDR3 sequence: CASSLGGWKPQHF. The CDR3, as DNA: TGTGCCAGCAGTTTGGGGGGGTGGAAGCCCCAGCATTTT.

This clone was seen more than once but under ten times. J is TRBJ1-2 and V is TRBV6-2 or TRBV6-3; 8 nucleotides match TRBD1. CDR3 length: 13 residues. Unmatched junction bases numbered 8, after V lost 4 bases and J lost 10 bases. The germline CDR1 and CDR2 sequences are MNHEY and SVGEGT. The CDR3 DNA follows: TGTGCCAGCAGTTCGGACAGGGCTTTCGACTACACCTTC. Encoded protein: CASSSDRAFDYTF.